A single sample gave rise to the 29 T cell receptor beta chains below, sequenced in a study of cytomegalovirus exposure and HLA in healthy donors. Measured with immunoSEQ multiplex PCR; TCRdb has only the in-frame clones, and not every one. This sample has about 110,000 clones, with about 87% found just once. Specimen: PBMCs. The receptors were sampled from a woman aged 18-29 years in good health and CMV-seropositive.

J is TRBJ2-1 and V is TRBV6-1, with D perhaps matching TRBD2 (6 bases). The V gene's germline CDR1 is MNHNS and CDR2 SASEGT. V lost 7 bases to trimming and J lost 10 bases, with 23 bases between them. This CDR3 is 15 amino acids long. As DNA, the CDR3 is TGTGCCAGCAAGGAACTCGCGGGGCCCTCTGAGGAGCAGTTCTTC. Residues: CASKELAGPSEEQFF.

The genes are TRBV5-4 and TRBJ2-2, with 9 bases aligning to TRBD2. Germline V gene data show CDR1 as SGHNT and CDR2 as YYREEE (reference sequence). The length of the CDR3 is 15 residues. V shed 5 bases and J 8 bases; nucleotides not matched to a gene: 10. DNA of the CDR3: TGTGCCAGCAGAGGAGCGGGGGGAGTTAAGGGGGAGCTGTTTTTT. Its translation is CASRGAGGVKGELFF.

The chain couples TRBV18 to TRBJ1-1; 8 nucleotides match TRBD1. Trimming took 5 bases from V and 3 from J; bases not matched to a gene: 5. CDR3 length: 14 amino acids. Germline V gene data show CDR1 as KGHSH and CDR2 as LQKENI. The CDR3 bases are TGTGCCAGCTCAAGTAACAGGGGGGACACTGAAGCTTTCTTT. This gives the protein CASSSNRGDTEAFF.

V usage is TRBV15 and J usage is TRBJ2-5; tentatively, D is TRBD1 (5 bases). CDR3 length: 14 amino acids. V lost 0 bases to trimming and J lost 2 bases, with 7 bases between them. CDR1 LNHNV and CDR2 YYDKDF come from the germline V gene (reference sequence). The CDR3 DNA sequence: TGTGCCACCAGCAGAGAGGGGCAGCAAGAGACCCAGTACTTC. As protein: CATSREGQQETQYF.

This chain uses TRBV20-1 with TRBJ2-7, with D unresolved. Germline CDR1 DFQATT, CDR2 SNEGSKA (reference sequence). V shed 4 bases and J shed 10 bases, with 11 bases lying between them. CDR3 length: 10 amino acids. CDR3 DNA sequence: TGCAGTGCTACCGGCGGCCGACAGTACTTC. This translates into CSATGGRQYF.

This clone was counted between two and nine times. The chain uses TRBV11-2 and TRBJ2-7, with D possibly matching TRBD1 (5 bases). The germline V gene encodes CDR1 SGHAT and CDR2 FQNNGV. The CDR3 has 15 amino acids. V lost 4 bases to trimming and J lost 7 bases, with 20 bases between them. The CDR3 bases are TGTGCCAGCAGCTCGCACAGGATTGCCTACGGGGAGCAGTACTTC. Translation: CASSSHRIAYGEQYF.

The chain is built from TRBV27 and TRBJ2-7, with D unresolved. Germline assignment: CDR1 MNHEY and CDR2 SMNVEV (reference sequence). The length of the CDR3 is 14 residues. V was clipped by 5 bases and J by 5 bases, with 16 bases between them. In DNA form, the CDR3 reads TGTGCCAGCAGTAATGACGGATGGAGCGACGAGCAGTACTTC. It codes for CASSNDGWSDEQYF.

DNA for the CDR3: TGTGCCAGTAGTATAGTCTCGGCAGGGAATTATAATTCACCCCTCCACTTT. Amino acids: CASSIVSAGNYNSPLHF. This chain uses TRBV19 with TRBJ1-6; TRBD1 is a possible D gene (5 bases). Trimming pared 1 base from V and 4 bases from J, leaving 14 bases between. This CDR3 contains 17 residues. CDR1 LNHDA and CDR2 SQIVND come from the germline V gene (reference sequence).

The CDR3 DNA sequence: TGTGCCAGCAGCTTAGCGCTAGTTAAACTTCCCTACAATGAGCAGTTCTTC. It yields the protein CASSLALVKLPYNEQFF. This chain connects TRBV7-2 to TRBJ2-1; D unresolved. This CDR3 is 17 amino acids long. The germline V gene encodes CDR1 SGHTA and CDR2 FQGNSA. Deletions cut 0 bases from V and 2 bases from J, with 14 bases between.

This chain links TRBV4-2 with TRBJ1-1; D might be TRBD1 (5 bases). Trimming took 3 bases from V and 2 from J, leaving 13 bases between them. CDR1 is LGHNA, CDR2 YNFKEQ, per germline. The CDR3 covers 15 residues. The CDR3 DNA reads TGTGCCAGCAGCCATGGGACTGCAGAAAACACTGAAGCTTTCTTT. Amino acid sequence: CASSHGTAENTEAFF.

V gene TRBV6-5 combines with J gene TRBJ2-2; unclear D gene. There are 14 residues in the CDR3. Germline lookup yields CDR1 MNHEY and CDR2 SVGAGI. V lost 3 bases and J 3 bases, leaving 8 bases between the germline ends. The CDR3 here is CASSYNRYTGELFF. The CDR3 DNA reads TGTGCCAGCAGTTATAACCGGTACACCGGGGAGCTGTTTTTT.

J is TRBJ2-4 and V is TRBV18; 7 bases align to TRBD2. The V gene end was trimmed by 5 bases and the J gene end by 1 base; junction bases not matched to a gene: 5. The CDR3 is made up of 15 amino acids. CDR1 and CDR2 from the germline V gene are KGHSH and LQKENI. CDR3 nucleotides: TGTGCCAGCTCAGGGGGGGAAGAGGCCAAAAACATTCAGTACTTC. The encoded protein is CASSGGEEAKNIQYF.

The chain recombines TRBV10-2 with TRBJ2-1; no clear D. Trimming took 2 bases from V and 7 from J, leaving 15 bases between them. The germline V gene has CDR1 WSHSY and CDR2 SAAADI. The CDR3 is 15 amino acids. In DNA, the CDR3 is TGCGCCAGCAGTGAGATTCCCCAATCCAGAAATGAGCAGTTCTTC. It translates to CASSEIPQSRNEQFF.

Details on this clone: One end of the junction varies from germline; a read error may be responsible. The rearrangement links TRBV29-1 to TRBJ1-2; TRBD1 agrees at 11 bases. This CDR3 has 10 residues. From germline, CDR1 is SQVTM and CDR2 ANQGSEA. In DNA form, the CDR3 reads TGCAGCGTTGGAGAGGGACAGGGGGTCTTC. It yields the protein CSVGEGQGVF.

V gene TRBV5-6 combines with J gene TRBJ2-3, with D perhaps matching TRBD2 (5 bases). The CDR3 extends over 13 amino acids. Trimming stripped 4 bases from V and 3 bases from J, with 9 bases between. Per the germline V gene, CDR1 is SGHDT and CDR2 is YYEEEE. DNA for the CDR3: TGTGCCAGCAGCATGGACTTAACAGATACGCAGTATTTT. The encoded protein is CASSMDLTDTQYF.

V and J are TRBV7-2 and TRBJ1-2; D gene unclear. The CDR3 runs to 15 residues. Trimming pared 2 bases from V and 4 bases from J, leaving 14 bases between. Germline V CDR1 and CDR2: SGHTA, FQGNSA. The CDR3 region has the DNA TGTGCCAGCAGCTTAAAAGATTTGAGTGCCTATGGCTACACCTTC. Translated: CASSLKDLSAYGYTF.

A few counts support this clone. The chain is built from TRBV2 and TRBJ2-1, with D perhaps matching TRBD1 (5 bases). Trimming cost V 7 bases and J 0 bases, with 7 bases left between them. Germline CDR1 and CDR2: SNHLY and FYNNEI. CDR3 length: 13 amino acids. DNA for the CDR3: TGTGCCAGCACCAGGGACTCCTACAATGAGCAGTTCTTC. This sequence encodes CASTRDSYNEQFF.

This rearrangement joins TRBV11-2 to TRBJ2-5; 11 bases match TRBD2. CDR1 and CDR2 from the germline V gene are SGHAT and FQNNGV. J gave up 3 bases and V 8 bases, and 11 bases lay outside the gene matches. The CDR3 runs 16 residues. CDR3 coding DNA: TGTGCCAGCGGACGTAGCGGGGGGGGAGCTAAAGAGACCCAGTACTTC. Residues: CASGRSGGGAKETQYF.

This clone was detected once. The chain uses TRBV4-2 and TRBJ2-5; 8 bases match TRBD1. V trimming: 9 bases; J trimming: 4 bases; junction bases outside the gene matches: 4. CDR3 length: 12 amino acids. Germline CDR1 and CDR2: LGHNA and YNFKEQ. The CDR3 bases are TGTGCCAGTAGCGACAGGGGAGAGACCCAGTACTTC. This encodes CASSDRGETQYF.

The V and J genes are TRBV6-5 and TRBJ2-2; no firm D call. V lost 6 bases and J lost 7, with 12 bases in between. CDR1 is MNHEY, CDR2 SVGAGI, per germline. The CDR3 has 13 amino acids. The CDR3 loop is CASRRTPDGELFF. The CDR3 nucleotides read TGTGCCAGCAGACGTACACCAGACGGGGAGCTGTTTTTT.

The chain carries TRBV6-1 and TRBJ1-1; 7 bases line up with TRBD1. Trimming at V came to 6 bases and at J to 4 bases, leaving 8 bases not matched to a gene. This CDR3 comprises 14 residues. The germline V gene encodes CDR1 MNHNS and CDR2 SASEGT. CDR3 DNA sequence: TGTGCCAGCAGCCCCCCCGGGACAGCCACTGAAGCTTTCTTT. Amino acid sequence: CASSPPGTATEAFF.

This chain joins TRBV7-9 and TRBJ2-5; D not certain. V was clipped by 5 bases and J by 4 bases, with 5 bases between them. This CDR3 is 11 amino acids long. CDR1 and CDR2 from the germline V gene are SEHNR and FQNEAQ (reference sequence). In DNA, the CDR3 is TGTGCCAGCAGCCCATCAGAGACCCAGTACTTC. It is translated as CASSPSETQYF.

In this sample, this clone turned up many times. The V and J genes are TRBV11-2 and TRBJ2-2; a weak D match, TRBD2 (6 bases). The CDR3 length is 14 residues. V lost 5 bases and J 2 bases, leaving 9 bases between the germline ends. In germline, CDR1 is SGHAT, CDR2 FQNNGV. The CDR3 DNA reads as TGTGCCAGCAGCGCTAGCGTAAACACCGGGGAGCTGTTTTTT. Its protein is CASSASVNTGELFF.

V is TRBV18 and J is TRBJ1-2, with 9 bases lining up with TRBD1. The V gene's germline CDR1 is KGHSH and CDR2 LQKENI. CDR3 length: 16 amino acids. The V and J ends lost 2 bases and 0 bases, in that order; junction bases with no gene match: 4. In DNA, the CDR3 is TGTGCCAGCTCACCAGGGGACAGGGCGGCTAACTATGGCTACACCTTC. This sequence encodes CASSPGDRAANYGYTF.

The chain joins TRBV6-5 to TRBJ2-3; D not resolved. Looked up from germline, CDR1 is MNHEY and CDR2 is SVGAGI. V was cut by 7 bases and J by 0 bases, with 14 bases left in between. This CDR3 is built from 15 residues. CDR3 sequence reads: CASKISTLSTDTQYF. In DNA form, the CDR3 reads TGTGCCAGCAAGATCTCTACCCTTAGCACAGATACGCAGTATTTT.

J is TRBJ1-6 and V is TRBV5-1; TRBD1 aligns across 10 bases. This CDR3 contains 19 residues. The V and J ends lost 0 bases and 1 base, in that order; junction bases with no gene match: 7. Germline V gene lookup returns CDR1 SGHRS and CDR2 YFSETQ. Here the CDR3 DNA reads TGCGCCAGCAGCTTGGGTCGAGGGACAGGGGTTTCCTATAATTCACCCCTCCACTTT. Its translation: CASSLGRGTGVSYNSPLHF.

This rearrangement joins TRBV7-8 to TRBJ2-1; D call uncertain. Trimming took off 2 bases at V and 4 bases at J, with 6 bases between the two ends. The germline V gene encodes CDR1 SGHVS and CDR2 FQNEAQ. This CDR3 is 13 amino acids long. CDR3 residues: CASSLTPYNEQFF. For the CDR3, the DNA is TGTGCCAGCAGCTTAACACCTTACAATGAGCAGTTCTTC.

V is TRBV5-4 and J is TRBJ1-2; TRBD1 agrees at 9 bases. Losses at the gene ends were 0 bases for V and 2 bases for J; bases not matched to a gene: 8. CDR1 is SGHNT, CDR2 YYREEE, per germline (reference sequence). This CDR3 contains 17 residues. CDR3 DNA: TGTGCCAGCAGCTTGGCGGACAGGGGAGAGGGAAACTATGGCTACACCTTC. It codes for CASSLADRGEGNYGYTF.

This clone has a handful of counts. The chain uses TRBV7-9 and TRBJ1-6; D might be TRBD1 (6 bases). Germline V CDR1 and CDR2: SEHNR, FQNEAQ (reference sequence). The CDR3 runs to 14 residues. V was clipped by 1 base and J by 8 bases, with 9 bases between them. The CDR3 sequence: CASSLGTADSPLHF. CDR3 in DNA: TGTGCCAGCAGCTTAGGGACAGCGGATTCACCCCTCCACTTT.